A selection of T cell receptor beta chains follows, all from one sample in a study of blood T cell repertoires in COVID-19. Sequencing was performed with immunoSEQ multiplex PCR; in TCRdb, only in-frame clones are kept and a portion is missing. Among around 200,000 clones, around 87% were seen once, and the ten largest hold nearly 2.5%. The sample was peripheral blood. These receptors were obtained from a man aged 40-49 years with active or convalescent COVID-19. Both conserved end residues are part of each CDR3. Each record gives: V gene, clone size, D gene, J gene, CDR3 protein, CDR3 DNA. D genes are given only for firm matches. Only part of the rows carry a size: once, few, many, or a class if the clone is expanded.

TRBV6-5	once	.	TRBJ1-5	CASSYLGGQPQHF	TGTGCCAGCAGTTACCTGGGGGGTCAGCCCCAGCATTTT
TRBV5-1	.	TRBD1	TRBJ2-5	CASSLGQGGETQYF	TGCGCCAGCAGCCTAGGACAGGGCGGGGAGACCCAGTACTTC
TRBV4-2	few	.	TRBJ2-2	CASSPRDSNTGELFF	TGTGCCAGCAGCCCCCGGGACTCCAACACCGGGGAGCTGTTTTTT
TRBV19	.	.	TRBJ2-2	CASSIGGGLSGELFF	TGTGCCAGTAGTATTGGGGGGGGCTTGTCCGGGGAGCTGTTTTTT
TRBV11-1	.	TRBD2	TRBJ2-1	CASSSRLAGYNEQFF	TGTGCCAGCAGCTCTAGACTAGCGGGATACAATGAGCAGTTCTTC
TRBV19	.	TRBD1	TRBJ2-7	CASIHRDRGIPHEQYF	TGTGCCAGTATTCACCGGGACAGAGGAATCCCCCACGAGCAGTACTTC
TRBV5-1	few	.	TRBJ2-5	CASSLAFPETQYF	TGCGCCAGCAGCTTGGCCTTCCCCGAGACCCAGTACTTC
TRBV20-1	few	TRBD1	TRBJ1-2	CSASRYRGGYGYTF	TGCAGTGCTAGTCGCTACAGGGGAGGCTATGGCTACACCTTC
TRBV29-1	.	TRBD2	TRBJ2-1	CSVEERGGRNEQFF	TGCAGCGTTGAGGAGCGGGGGGGAAGAAATGAGCAGTTCTTC
TRBV6-2/TRBV6-3	.	TRBD2	TRBJ2-5	CASSYHAGGSRGTQYF	TGTGCCAGCAGTTACCACGCGGGGGGATCCCGTGGGACCCAGTACTTC
TRBV6-5	.	TRBD1	TRBJ1-6	CASSLGQGNNSPLHF	TGTGCCAGCAGTTTGGGACAGGGTAATAATTCACCCCTCCACTTT
TRBV6-1	once	.	TRBJ2-7	CASSETAASSYEQYF	TGTGCCAGCAGTGAAACAGCAGCATCTTCCTACGAGCAGTACTTC
TRBV30	.	.	TRBJ1-6	CAWIQGRDSPLHF	TGTGCCTGGATTCAGGGTCGGGATTCACCCCTCCACTTT
TRBV19	.	.	TRBJ1-4	CASTSQRGRVEKLFF	TGTGCCAGTACTTCACAGAGGGGGAGAGTTGAAAAACTGTTTTTT
TRBV6-5	once	TRBD1	TRBJ1-6	CASSYRDRDSPLHF	TGTGCCAGCAGTTACCGGGACAGGGATTCACCCCTCCACTTT
TRBV4-3	.	TRBD1	TRBJ1-6	CASSQDAGGGSPLHF	TGCGCCAGCAGCCAAGACGCAGGGGGTGGGTCACCCCTCCACTTT
TRBV19	.	.	TRBJ1-2	CASKELSNYGYTF	TGTGCCAGTAAGGAGCTATCCAACTATGGCTACACCTTC
TRBV28	.	.	TRBJ1-2	CASGRPGATYGYTF	TGTGCCAGCGGCCGCCCGGGAGCTACTTATGGCTACACCTTC
TRBV24-1	.	.	TRBJ1-5	CATSETGTLDHYSNQPQHF	TGTGCCACCAGTGAAACCGGGACTCTCGACCATTATAGCAATCAGCCCCAGCATTTT
TRBV4-1	many	TRBD1	TRBJ1-1	CASSHGQGFEAFF	TGCGCCAGCAGCCATGGACAGGGTTTTGAAGCTTTCTTT
TRBV19	.	TRBD1	TRBJ1-5	CASSGQGYNQPQHF	TGTGCCAGTAGCGGACAGGGATACAATCAGCCCCAGCATTTT
TRBV7-6	.	TRBD1	TRBJ2-7	CASSNGQGYSYEQYF	TGTGCCAGCAGCAACGGACAGGGGTATTCCTACGAGCAGTACTTC
TRBV7-3	.	TRBD1	TRBJ1-2	CASSQRGQGGGYTF	TGTGCCAGCAGCCAAAGGGGGCAGGGCGGTGGCTACACCTTC
TRBV5-4	.	.	TRBJ2-6	CASSGPSGANVLTF	TGTGCCAGCAGTGGCCCCTCTGGGGCCAACGTCCTGACTTTC
TRBV6-5	once	.	TRBJ1-2	CASSYIGSGTNYGYTF	TGTGCCAGCAGTTACATAGGGTCAGGGACTAACTATGGCTACACCTTC
TRBV30	once	.	TRBJ1-6	CACQGNSPLHF	TGTGCCTGCCAGGGTAATTCACCCCTCCACTTT
TRBV28	.	TRBD1	TRBJ1-2	CASSLFPETGGFNYGYTF	TGTGCCAGCAGTTTATTTCCAGAAACAGGGGGCTTCAACTATGGCTACACCTTC
TRBV7-9	.	TRBD1	TRBJ1-3	CASRPGTGSSGNTIYF	TGTGCCAGCAGGCCCGGGACAGGGTCATCTGGAAACACCATATATTTT
TRBV6-6	.	.	TRBJ2-5	CASTLQETQYF	TGTGCCAGCACCCTCCAAGAGACCCAGTACTTC
TRBV15	.	TRBD1	TRBJ2-7	CATSRDRGQEVHEQYF	TGTGCCACCAGCAGAGATAGGGGGCAAGAAGTCCACGAGCAGTACTTC
TRBV18	.	.	TRBJ1-2	CASSPAGERYGYTF	TGTGCCAGCTCACCAGCAGGGGAGAGATATGGCTACACCTTC
TRBV9	.	TRBD1	TRBJ2-2	CASSGHGQGQGPTGELFF	TGTGCCAGCAGCGGGCATGGACAAGGACAGGGTCCCACCGGGGAGCTGTTTTTT
TRBV15	.	.	TRBJ1-3	CATSRDLSSGNTIYF	TGTGCCACCAGCAGAGATCTGAGCTCTGGAAACACCATATATTTT
TRBV2	once	TRBD1	TRBJ1-2	CASKRTGGSEGYTF	TGTGCCAGCAAGCGGACAGGGGGCTCTGAAGGCTACACCTTC
TRBV30	.	.	TRBJ1-1	CAWSERTDYSGYTEAFF	TGTGCCTGGAGTGAAAGGACAGACTACAGTGGGTACACTGAAGCTTTCTTT
TRBV5-5	.	TRBD2	TRBJ2-7	CASSLEGGGTYTYEQYF	TGTGCCAGCAGCTTGGAGGGCGGGGGGACCTACACCTACGAGCAGTACTTC
TRBV27	.	.	TRBJ2-1	CASSSPSGSTRRVYNEQFF	TGTGCCAGCAGTTCCCCCTCCGGCTCGACCCGGCGGGTCTACAATGAGCAGTTCTTC
TRBV25-1	.	.	TRBJ2-1	CASSVFAGGEQFF	TGTGCCAGCAGTGTCTTCGCCGGGGGTGAGCAGTTCTTC
TRBV6-6	.	.	TRBJ2-3	CASRSAGTDTQYF	TGTGCCAGCAGGTCCGCGGGGACAGATACGCAGTATTTT
TRBV4-1	.	.	TRBJ1-1	CASSRALGGDPEAFF	TGCGCCAGCAGCCGCGCCTTGGGAGGGGACCCTGAAGCTTTCTTT
TRBV23-1	.	.	TRBJ1-1	CASSQRTDDTLNTEAFF	TGCGCCAGCAGTCAGCGGACAGATGACACTTTGAACACTGAAGCTTTCTTT
TRBV5-1	.	.	TRBJ2-7	CASTPGGGEQYF	TGCGCCAGCACCCCAGGGGGAGGCGAGCAGTACTTC
TRBV5-1	.	TRBD1	TRBJ2-2	CASSFLGGANTGELFF	TGCGCCAGCAGTTTTCTAGGGGGCGCAAACACCGGGGAGCTGTTTTTT
TRBV30	.	.	TRBJ1-5	CAWSVRRLPSQPQHF	TGTGCCTGGAGTGTTCGGCGGCTACCGAGCCAGCCCCAGCATTTT
TRBV6-5	.	TRBD1	TRBJ1-2	CASSWGQAALGYTF	TGTGCCAGCAGTTGGGGACAGGCGGCTCTGGGCTACACCTTC
TRBV5-1	.	.	TRBJ2-7	CASSLGWVSDRFSSYEQYF	TGCGCCAGCAGCTTGGGTTGGGTCAGCGATAGATTTAGCTCCTACGAGCAGTACTTC
TRBV6-2/TRBV6-3	.	TRBD1	TRBJ1-5	CASSYRLGAGQGNQPQHF	TGTGCCAGCAGTTACCGGTTAGGGGCCGGACAGGGCAATCAGCCCCAGCATTTT
TRBV14	few	.	TRBJ2-7	CASSQNRGSYEQYF	TGTGCCAGCAGCCAAAACCGGGGATCCTACGAGCAGTACTTC
TRBV5-4	.	TRBD2	TRBJ2-1	CASSPTSGPSYNEQFF	TGTGCCAGCAGCCCCACTAGCGGGCCCTCCTACAATGAGCAGTTCTTC
TRBV3-1/TRBV3-2	few	TRBD1	TRBJ1-2	CASSPTGTGHGYTF	TGTGCCAGCAGCCCCACCGGGACAGGCCACGGCTACACCTTC
TRBV27	.	TRBD1	TRBJ1-2	CASSFGQGASSDGYTF	TGTGCCAGCAGTTTCGGCCAGGGGGCATCTTCCGATGGCTACACCTTC
TRBV2	.	TRBD2	TRBJ2-2	CASSEIIGLAGFANTGELFF	TGTGCCAGCAGTGAAATTATAGGACTAGCGGGGTTCGCGAACACCGGGGAGCTGTTTTTT
TRBV7-3	.	.	TRBJ1-1	CASSLVGAPLQSTEAFF	TGTGCCAGCAGCTTAGTAGGGGCCCCCCTACAGAGCACTGAAGCTTTCTTT
TRBV28	.	.	TRBJ2-7	CASSGGPFYEQYF	TGTGCCAGCAGTGGCGGCCCTTTCTACGAGCAGTACTTC
TRBV2	.	.	TRBJ1-2	CASSEDRDYGYTF	TGTGCCAGCAGTGAAGACAGGGACTATGGCTACACCTTC